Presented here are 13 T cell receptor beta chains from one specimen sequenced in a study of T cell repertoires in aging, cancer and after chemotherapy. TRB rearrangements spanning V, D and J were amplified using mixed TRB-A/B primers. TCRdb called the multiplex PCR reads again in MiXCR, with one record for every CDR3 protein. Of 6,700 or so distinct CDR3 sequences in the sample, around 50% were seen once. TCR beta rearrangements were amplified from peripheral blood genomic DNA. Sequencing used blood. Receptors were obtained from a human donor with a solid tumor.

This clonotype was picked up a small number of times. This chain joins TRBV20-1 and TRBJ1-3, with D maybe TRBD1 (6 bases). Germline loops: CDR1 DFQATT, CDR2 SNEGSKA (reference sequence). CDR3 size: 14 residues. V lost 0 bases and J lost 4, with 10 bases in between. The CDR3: CSARDPRGGNTIYF. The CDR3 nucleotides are TGCAGTGCTAGAGATCCCAGGGGCGGAAACACCATATATTTT.

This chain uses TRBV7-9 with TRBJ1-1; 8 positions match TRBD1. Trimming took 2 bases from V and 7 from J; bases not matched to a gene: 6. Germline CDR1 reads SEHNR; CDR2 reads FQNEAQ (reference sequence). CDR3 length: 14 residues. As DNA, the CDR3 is TGTGCCAGCAGCTTATCTCAGGGGGCAGGTGAAGCTTTCTTT. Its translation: CASSLSQGAGEAFF.

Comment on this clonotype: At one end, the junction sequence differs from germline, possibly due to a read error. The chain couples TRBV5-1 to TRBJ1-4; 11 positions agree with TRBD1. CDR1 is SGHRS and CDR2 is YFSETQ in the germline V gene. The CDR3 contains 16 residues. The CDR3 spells CASSLGDRGTNKKLFF. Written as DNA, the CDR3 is TGCGCCAGCAGCTTGGGGGACAGGGGGACTAATAAAAAACTGTTTTTT.

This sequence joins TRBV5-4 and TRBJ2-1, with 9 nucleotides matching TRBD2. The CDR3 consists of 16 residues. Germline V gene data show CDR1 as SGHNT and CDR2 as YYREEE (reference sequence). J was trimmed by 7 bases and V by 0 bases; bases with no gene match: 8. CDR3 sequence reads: CASSLAASGIGNEQFF. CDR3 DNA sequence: TGTGCCAGCAGCTTGGCAGCTAGCGGGATTGGGAATGAGCAGTTCTTC.

CDR3 sequence: CASSYRGQTAEQYF. The CDR3 DNA sequence: TGTGCCAGCAGTTACAGGGGACAGACAGCCGAGCAGTACTTC. This sequence joins TRBV6-5 and TRBJ2-7; TRBD1 matches 7 bases. The V and J ends lost 2 bases and 6 bases, in that order; junction bases with no gene match: 7. CDR3 length: 14 residues. Germline V CDR1 and CDR2: MNHEY, SVGAGI.

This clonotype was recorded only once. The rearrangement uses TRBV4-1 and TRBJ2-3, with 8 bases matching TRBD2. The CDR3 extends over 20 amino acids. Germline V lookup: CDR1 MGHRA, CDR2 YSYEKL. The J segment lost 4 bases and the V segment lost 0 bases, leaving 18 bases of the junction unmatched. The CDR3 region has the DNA TGCGCCAGCAGCCAAGAGGTATCCCCTTACTTCGGGAGGGTACCAGATACGCAGTATTTT. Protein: CASSQEVSPYFGRVPDTQYF.

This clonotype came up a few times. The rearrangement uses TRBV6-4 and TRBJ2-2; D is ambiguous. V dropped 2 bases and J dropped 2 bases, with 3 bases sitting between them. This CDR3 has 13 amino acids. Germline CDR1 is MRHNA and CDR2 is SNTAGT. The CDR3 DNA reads TGTGCCAGCAGTGACGGTAACACCGGGGAGCTGTTTTTT. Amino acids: CASSDGNTGELFF.

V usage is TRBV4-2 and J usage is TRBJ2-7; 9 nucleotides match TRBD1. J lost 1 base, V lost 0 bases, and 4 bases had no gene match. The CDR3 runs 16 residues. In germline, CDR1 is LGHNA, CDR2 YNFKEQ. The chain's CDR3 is CASSQDDDRGSYEQYF. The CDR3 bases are TGTGCCAGCAGCCAAGACGATGACAGGGGGTCCTACGAGCAGTACTTC.

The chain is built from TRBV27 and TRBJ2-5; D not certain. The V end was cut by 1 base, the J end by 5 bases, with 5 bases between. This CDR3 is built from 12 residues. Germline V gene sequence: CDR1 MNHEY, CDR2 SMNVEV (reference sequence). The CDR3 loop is CASSLLRETQYF. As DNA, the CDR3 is TGTGCCAGCAGTTTATTGCGGGAGACCCAGTACTTC.

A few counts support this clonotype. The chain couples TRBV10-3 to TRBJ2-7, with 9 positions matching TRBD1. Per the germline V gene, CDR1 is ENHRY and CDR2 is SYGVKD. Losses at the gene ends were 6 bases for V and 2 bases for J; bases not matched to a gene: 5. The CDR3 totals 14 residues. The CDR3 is CAISGDRDTYEQYF. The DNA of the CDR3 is TGTGCCATCAGCGGGGACAGGGACACCTACGAGCAGTACTTC.

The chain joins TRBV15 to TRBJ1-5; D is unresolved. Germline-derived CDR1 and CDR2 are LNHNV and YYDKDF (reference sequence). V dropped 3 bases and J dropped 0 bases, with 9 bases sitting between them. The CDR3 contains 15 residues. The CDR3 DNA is TGTGCCACCAGCAGGAAGACGGATAGCAATCAGCCCCAGCATTTT. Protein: CATSRKTDSNQPQHF.

CDR3 in amino acids: CSVVPGQGSTEAFF. The CDR3 bases are TGCAGCGTTGTGCCGGGACAGGGCTCCACTGAAGCTTTCTTT. This rearrangement joins TRBV29-1 to TRBJ1-1; 9 bases match TRBD1. Per the germline V gene, CDR1 is SQVTM and CDR2 is ANQGSEA. Trimming at V came to 4 bases and at J to 4 bases, leaving 7 bases not matched to a gene. CDR3 size: 14 residues.

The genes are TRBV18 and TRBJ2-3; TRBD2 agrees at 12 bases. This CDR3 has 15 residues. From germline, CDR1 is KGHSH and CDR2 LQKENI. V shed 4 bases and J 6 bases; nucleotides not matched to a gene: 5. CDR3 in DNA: TGTGCCAGCTCACAGACTAGCGGGAGAGATGATACGCAGTATTTT. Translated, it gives CASSQTSGRDDTQYF. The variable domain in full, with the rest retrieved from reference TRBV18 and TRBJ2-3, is NAGVMQNPRHLVRRRGQEARLRCSPMKGHSHVYWYRQLPEEGLKFMVYLQKENIIDESGMPKERFSAEFPKEGPSILRIQQVVRGDSAAYFCASSQTSGRDDTQYFGPGTRLTVL.